The rows below give T cell receptor beta chains drawn from one sample of a study of control samples from healthy donors and cancer patients. Libraries were prepared by immunoSEQ multiplex PCR; TCRdb keeps only in-frame clonotypes and omits some of them. The sample consists of 100,000 to 150,000 clones, over 75% of them appearing once. The specimen sequenced was blood. The source of these receptors is a man between 35 and 55 years old in good health. Each CDR3 is given with its conserved first and last residue. D genes are given only for firm matches.

J gene: TRBJ2-7; D gene: TRBD1; V gene: TRBV30; CDR3 length: 12; CDR3 protein: CAATTGGYEQYF
J gene: TRBJ2-7; D gene: -; V gene: TRBV10-3; CDR3 length: 14; CDR3 protein: CAISGPRTVDEQYF
J gene: TRBJ2-5; D gene: TRBD1; V gene: TRBV18; CDR3 length: 13; CDR3 protein: CASSPGQEETQYF
J gene: TRBJ2-7; D gene: TRBD2; V gene: TRBV7-2; CDR3 length: 15; CDR3 protein: CASSLQAGGPYEQYF
J gene: TRBJ1-3; D gene: -; V gene: TRBV6-2/TRBV6-3; CDR3 length: 14; CDR3 protein: CASSYDGAGNTIYF
J gene: TRBJ2-5; D gene: -; V gene: TRBV13; CDR3 length: 16; CDR3 protein: CASTRRGGKSLETQYF
J gene: TRBJ1-1; D gene: TRBD1; V gene: TRBV11-3; CDR3 length: 15; CDR3 protein: CASSRGQGAATEAFF
J gene: TRBJ1-3; D gene: -; V gene: TRBV3-1/TRBV3-2; CDR3 length: 15; CDR3 protein: CASSQRGALGNTIYF
J gene: TRBJ1-2; D gene: -; V gene: TRBV7-2; CDR3 length: 16; CDR3 protein: CASSLAPRPASYGYTF
J gene: TRBJ2-5; D gene: -; V gene: TRBV6-2/TRBV6-3; CDR3 length: 12; CDR3 protein: CASSLGVKTQYF
J gene: TRBJ2-1; D gene: TRBD1; V gene: TRBV29-1; CDR3 length: 12; CDR3 protein: CSVELSRTGAFF
J gene: TRBJ1-1; D gene: TRBD1; V gene: TRBV5-6; CDR3 length: 16; CDR3 protein: CASSLVTGGDYTEAFF
J gene: TRBJ1-2; D gene: -; V gene: TRBV7-2; CDR3 length: 16; CDR3 protein: CASSLGVGGIRYGYTF
J gene: TRBJ1-5; D gene: -; V gene: TRBV18; CDR3 length: 13; CDR3 protein: CASSPGYNQPQHF
J gene: TRBJ2-2; D gene: -; V gene: TRBV21-1; CDR3 length: 15; CDR3 protein: CASSTGGPGAGELFF
J gene: TRBJ2-5; D gene: TRBD2; V gene: TRBV7-2; CDR3 length: 16; CDR3 protein: CASSLSPSGGAETQYF
J gene: TRBJ1-6; D gene: TRBD1; V gene: TRBV6-5; CDR3 length: 13; CDR3 protein: CASSYTGGSPLHF
J gene: TRBJ2-6; D gene: TRBD1; V gene: TRBV4-1; CDR3 length: 18; CDR3 protein: CASSQFVWGQSGANVLTF
J gene: TRBJ1-2; D gene: -; V gene: TRBV18; CDR3 length: 15; CDR3 protein: CASSPDWGSNYGYTF
J gene: TRBJ2-1; D gene: -; V gene: TRBV30; CDR3 length: 14; CDR3 protein: CAWSARTPYNEQFF
J gene: TRBJ2-7; D gene: -; V gene: TRBV4-3; CDR3 length: 13; CDR3 protein: CASSQEIAREQYF
J gene: TRBJ1-2; D gene: TRBD1; V gene: TRBV5-4; CDR3 length: 14; CDR3 protein: CASSPRQGVYGYTF
J gene: TRBJ2-7; D gene: -; V gene: TRBV18; CDR3 length: 15; CDR3 protein: CASSHHTGRSYEQYF
J gene: TRBJ1-1; D gene: -; V gene: TRBV7-9; CDR3 length: 15; CDR3 protein: CASSLVSGTNTEAFF
J gene: TRBJ1-1; D gene: -; V gene: TRBV5-4; CDR3 length: 15; CDR3 protein: CASSWGKTGGTEAFF
J gene: TRBJ1-5; D gene: TRBD1; V gene: TRBV4-3; CDR3 length: 16; CDR3 protein: CASSQDRDLSNQPQHF
J gene: TRBJ1-6; D gene: -; V gene: TRBV30; CDR3 length: 13; CDR3 protein: CAWTGTVNSPLHF
J gene: TRBJ1-6; D gene: -; V gene: TRBV7-2; CDR3 length: 13; CDR3 protein: CASSVTRGPPLHF
J gene: TRBJ2-2; D gene: TRBD1; V gene: TRBV9; CDR3 length: 14; CDR3 protein: CASSVPQGAGELFF
J gene: TRBJ2-2; D gene: TRBD2; V gene: TRBV5-6; CDR3 length: 16; CDR3 protein: CASSLFGTRLSGELFF
J gene: TRBJ1-1; D gene: -; V gene: TRBV6-5; CDR3 length: 12; CDR3 protein: CASRGGSAEAFF
J gene: TRBJ2-7; D gene: TRBD1; V gene: TRBV15; CDR3 length: 17; CDR3 protein: CATSRDHGTGGVGEQYF
J gene: TRBJ2-7; D gene: TRBD2; V gene: TRBV12-3/TRBV12-4; CDR3 length: 13; CDR3 protein: CASSQLAGDEQYF
J gene: TRBJ2-2; D gene: -; V gene: TRBV6-2/TRBV6-3; CDR3 length: 13; CDR3 protein: CASSPQRPGELFF
J gene: TRBJ1-1; D gene: -; V gene: TRBV5-3; CDR3 length: 12; CDR3 protein: CARSSTASEAFF
J gene: TRBJ2-1; D gene: -; V gene: TRBV13; CDR3 length: 14; CDR3 protein: CASSLTRLSNEQFF
J gene: TRBJ2-7; D gene: TRBD2; V gene: TRBV7-2; CDR3 length: 16; CDR3 protein: CASSPFLAGGIYEQYF
J gene: TRBJ1-1; D gene: -; V gene: TRBV7-8; CDR3 length: 15; CDR3 protein: CASRLTSGGGTEAFF
J gene: TRBJ1-1; D gene: -; V gene: TRBV6-2/TRBV6-3; CDR3 length: 13; CDR3 protein: CASSYLTNTEAFF
J gene: TRBJ2-1; D gene: -; V gene: TRBV5-1; CDR3 length: 14; CDR3 protein: CASSITVGTHEQFF
J gene: TRBJ2-3; D gene: TRBD2; V gene: TRBV6-4; CDR3 length: 15; CDR3 protein: CASSDSGGASDTQYF
J gene: TRBJ1-6; D gene: -; V gene: TRBV9; CDR3 length: 16; CDR3 protein: CASSVEQGAYNSPLHF
J gene: TRBJ1-4; D gene: -; V gene: TRBV3-1/TRBV3-2; CDR3 length: 17; CDR3 protein: CASSPSGLGRGNEKLFF
J gene: TRBJ2-5; D gene: -; V gene: TRBV30; CDR3 length: 16; CDR3 protein: CAWKGLGLRAQETQYF
J gene: TRBJ2-1; D gene: TRBD1; V gene: TRBV5-1; CDR3 length: 14; CDR3 protein: CASNRDRGNNEQFF
J gene: TRBJ1-2; D gene: -; V gene: TRBV7-9; CDR3 length: 11; CDR3 protein: CASSPDLGYTF
J gene: TRBJ1-5; D gene: -; V gene: TRBV2; CDR3 length: 12; CDR3 protein: CASGHSNQPQHF
J gene: TRBJ1-5; D gene: TRBD1; V gene: TRBV10-1; CDR3 length: 10; CDR3 protein: CARRTGSQHF
J gene: TRBJ2-3; D gene: TRBD2; V gene: TRBV5-1; CDR3 length: 16; CDR3 protein: CASSDGLAGGTDTQYF
J gene: TRBJ2-7; D gene: -; V gene: TRBV5-6; CDR3 length: 18; CDR3 protein: CASSPPPHRSRPSYEQYF
J gene: TRBJ1-6; D gene: -; V gene: TRBV9; CDR3 length: 15; CDR3 protein: CASSVTPGQFKPLHF
J gene: TRBJ1-5; D gene: -; V gene: TRBV12-3/TRBV12-4; CDR3 length: 13; CDR3 protein: CASSINSNQPQHF
J gene: TRBJ1-1; D gene: -; V gene: TRBV10-1; CDR3 length: 14; CDR3 protein: CASSGAGRLTEAFF
J gene: TRBJ1-2; D gene: TRBD1; V gene: TRBV11-3; CDR3 length: 15; CDR3 protein: CASSKRQGDHYGYTF